The 29 T cell receptor beta chains presented below share a single source sample, sequenced in a study of neurological immune-mediated disorders. Time point here: longitudinal time-point 2. TCRdb re-called the 5' RACE reads through MiXCR, storing one row per CDR3 protein. The data show 80,000 to 100,000 distinct CDR3 sequences, 5.8% seen once. The sample was PBMCs. All receptors come from a woman aged 60 to 75 with multiple sclerosis.

This clonotype occurred many times. The chain joins TRBV5-6 to TRBJ1-1; D call uncertain. Deletions cut 1 base from V and 5 bases from J, with 6 bases between. This CDR3 comprises 12 residues. Germline V lookup: CDR1 SGHDT, CDR2 YYEEEE. CDR3 sequence (DNA): TGTGCCAGCAGCTTGTCGGGTACTGAAGCTTTCTTT. This gives the protein CASSLSGTEAFF.

This clonotype was counted only a few times. The chain links TRBV29-1 to TRBJ2-7; TRBD1 might be the D (6 bases). Germline-derived CDR1 and CDR2 are SQVTM and ANQGSEA. The length of the CDR3 is 13 residues. Trimming shortened V by 6 bases and J by 0 bases, and 12 bases separated the two germline ends. Here the CDR3 DNA reads TGCAGCGTACGACAGGAGATCTCCTACGAGCAGTACTTC. Translation: CSVRQEISYEQYF.

The chain is built from TRBV6-6 and TRBJ1-6; TRBD1 matches 9 bases. Trimming cost V 2 bases and J 7 bases; bases outside gene matches: 9. The CDR3 extends over 17 amino acids. Germline-derived CDR1 and CDR2 are MNHNY and SVGAGI (reference sequence). The CDR3 DNA sequence: TGTGCCAGCAGTTACGGGAACAGGGGGCCGGGGAATTCACCCCTCCACTTT. As protein: CASSYGNRGPGNSPLHF.

This clonotype has at least ten counts. The rearrangement uses TRBV7-8 and TRBJ1-6, with D unclear. Germline CDR1 is SGHVS and CDR2 is FQNEAQ. The V end was cut by 2 bases, the J end by 4 bases, with 12 bases between. The CDR3 spans 16 residues. DNA of the CDR3: TGTGCCAGCAGCTTAACTGGAGCATCTTATAATTCACCCCTCCACTTT. Translated: CASSLTGASYNSPLHF.

This clonotype was seen ten or more times. This sequence joins TRBV11-2 and TRBJ2-1; unclear D gene. The V end was cut by 2 bases, the J end by 8 bases, with 10 bases between. Germline V gene sequence: CDR1 SGHAT, CDR2 FQNNGV. The CDR3 loop spans 13 amino acids. CDR3 in DNA: TGTGCCAGCAGCTTATTTAGCAGCGATGAGCAGTTCTTC. It yields the protein CASSLFSSDEQFF. Full variable domain (missing parts from reference TRBV11-2 and TRBJ2-1): EAGVAQSPRYKIIEKRQSVAFWCNPISGHATLYWYQQILGQGPKLLIQFQNNGVVDDSQLPKDRFSAERLKGVDSTLKIQPAKLEDSAVYLCASSLFSSDEQFFGPGTRLTVL.

This clonotype was seen at least ten times. This chain links TRBV20-1 with TRBJ2-7, with 7 bases matching TRBD2. Germline V CDR1 and CDR2: DFQATT, SNEGSKA (reference sequence). The CDR3 extends over 16 amino acids. Trimming removed 5 bases from V and 2 bases from J; junction bases left unmatched: 15. Here the CDR3 DNA reads TGCAGTGCTTCCGATAGAATGGGGGAGGGGACCTACGAGCAGTACTTC. This translates into CSASDRMGEGTYEQYF.

This clonotype was counted ten times or more. The chain links TRBV20-1 to TRBJ2-5; 13 nucleotides agree with TRBD2. The CDR3 has 16 residues. Germline trimming cut 5 bases from V and 0 bases from J; bases unmatched to any gene: 6. Germline V gives CDR1 DFQATT, CDR2 SNEGSKA (reference sequence). CDR3 in DNA: TGCAGTGCTGAGACTAGCGGGGGGTTTAACCAAGAGACCCAGTACTTC. Residues: CSAETSGGFNQETQYF.

This clonotype turned up a few times. The chain is built from TRBV29-1 and TRBJ2-3; unclear D gene. This CDR3 region has 12 residues. Germline loops: CDR1 SQVTM, CDR2 ANQGSEA. V was trimmed by 5 bases and J by 1 base, leaving 7 bases between them. The CDR3 nucleotides read TGCAGCGTTTCCCAGGGCACAGATACGCAGTATTTT. This translates into CSVSQGTDTQYF.

The sample holds many counts of this clonotype. The V gene is TRBV27, the J gene TRBJ2-2; D possibly corresponds to TRBD1 (6 bases). This CDR3 has 14 residues. Germline loops: CDR1 MNHEY, CDR2 SMNVEV (reference sequence). Between the trimmed V and J ends, which lost 6 bases and 2 bases, there was a span of 10 bases. CDR3 bases: TGTGCCAGCAGAAAGGGGGTCAACACCGGGGAGCTGTTTTTT. It codes for CASRKGVNTGELFF.

Many counts were recorded for this clonotype. The V and J genes are TRBV7-8 and TRBJ1-4; a weak D match, TRBD1 (6 bases). The V gene's germline CDR1 is SGHVS and CDR2 FQNEAQ. V lost 5 bases to trimming and J lost 8 bases, with 18 bases between them. The CDR3 runs 15 residues. CDR3 sequence: CASSESQGRGEKLFF. The CDR3 DNA reads TGTGCCAGCAGCGAGAGTCAGGGGAGGGGGGAAAAACTGTTTTTT.

This clonotype was seen at least ten times. The chain recombines TRBV10-3 with TRBJ2-1; 7 nucleotides agree with TRBD2. Germline V lookup: CDR1 ENHRY, CDR2 SYGVKD. The CDR3 runs to 14 residues. With V trimmed by 6 bases and J by 7 bases, 9 bases remained unmatched. For the CDR3, the DNA is TGTGCCATCAGAGCCGACACGGGGGGAAATGAGCAGTTCTTC. This translates into CAIRADTGGNEQFF.

Worth noting for this clonotype: It may be a read error: a sequence one base away is much more abundant. The missing conserved phenylalanine or tryptophan at the end of this CDR3 makes a read error likely. The chain joins TRBV20-1 to TRBJ2-7, with D unclear. The length of the CDR3 is 12 residues. The ends were cut back, 0 bases at V and 4 bases at J, with 7 bases in the middle. Germline V gene data show CDR1 as DFQATT and CDR2 as SNEGSKA (reference sequence). The CDR3 sequence: CSAREGGYEQYL. The CDR3 DNA is TGCAGTGCTAGAGAGGGCGGATACGAGCAGTACTTA.

This clonotype was observed at least ten times. CDR3 region: CSAFPLTGVVGNTIYF. The CDR3 nucleotides read TGCAGTGCTTTCCCCCTCACGGGAGTGGTGGGAAACACCATATATTTT. V and J are TRBV20-1 and TRBJ1-3, with unresolved D. The CDR3 runs 16 residues. Germline V gene lookup returns CDR1 DFQATT and CDR2 SNEGSKA (reference sequence). Trimming removed 5 bases at V and 4 bases at J, with 21 bases between.

This clonotype was recorded many times. This sequence joins TRBV20-1 and TRBJ2-2; a weak D match, TRBD2 (5 bases). The CDR3 runs 12 residues. Trimming pared 4 bases from V and 6 bases from J, leaving 9 bases between. Germline-derived CDR1 and CDR2 are DFQATT and SNEGSKA (reference sequence). CDR3 in DNA: TGCAGTGCTAAAGGGAGCCCCGGGGAGCTGTTTTTT. Translated, it gives CSAKGSPGELFF.

This clonotype was picked up many times. The J gene is TRBJ1-5, the V gene TRBV6-5; D not resolved. The germline CDR1 and CDR2 sequences are MNHEY and SVGAGI. The CDR3 is made up of 14 amino acids. V lost 6 bases, J lost 0 bases, and 9 bases lay in between. The CDR3 region has the DNA TGTGCCAGCAGGCCATTTAGTAGCAATCAGCCCCAGCATTTT. It is translated as CASRPFSSNQPQHF.

This clonotype was counted many times. The chain combines TRBV13 with TRBJ2-3, with 7 positions matching TRBD2. Unmatched junction bases numbered 10, after V lost 1 base and J lost 6 bases. CDR1 PRHDT and CDR2 FYEKMQ come from the germline V gene (reference sequence). CDR3 size: 16 residues. The CDR3 DNA is TGTGCCAGCAGCTTAGATGCCCGCCGGGACTATGATACGCAGTATTTT. Residues: CASSLDARRDYDTQYF.

This clonotype was observed at least ten times. The chain has TRBV5-4 and TRBJ1-5, with D possibly being TRBD1 (5 bases). Germline V CDR1 and CDR2: SGHNT, YYREEE (reference sequence). Trimming took off 0 bases at V and 6 bases at J, with 10 bases between the two ends. There are 14 residues in the CDR3. In DNA, the CDR3 is TGTGCCAGCAGCTTGGCCGGGGGATCTCAGCCCCAGCATTTT. It is translated as CASSLAGGSQPQHF.

This clonotype was detected ten times or more. V gene TRBV5-1 combines with J gene TRBJ2-1; D tentatively reads TRBD1 or TRBD2 (5 bases each). Trimming took 4 bases from V and 4 from J, leaving 12 bases between them. Germline-derived CDR1 and CDR2 are SGHRS and YFSETQ. This CDR3 region has 14 residues. In nucleotides, the CDR3 is TGCGCCAGCAGCCTCGGGGCGGAGTACAATGAGCAGTTCTTC. This sequence encodes CASSLGAEYNEQFF.

This clonotype came up many times. V is TRBV12-3 or TRBV12-4 and J is TRBJ1-1, with 10 bases that match TRBD1. This CDR3 has 13 amino acids. V dropped 7 bases and J dropped 4; count of bases not matched to a gene: 3. The CDR3 nucleotides read TGTGCCAGCAAAGGGGACAGGGGCACTGAAGCTTTCTTT. Amino acids: CASKGDRGTEAFF.

This clonotype was observed a few times. A much larger clone differs from this one at a single base, so this may be a read error. The chain uses TRBV12-3 or TRBV12-4 and TRBJ2-5, with 8 bases identical to TRBD2. The V gene end was trimmed by 2 bases and the J gene end by 0 bases; junction bases not matched to a gene: 5. The CDR3 sequence is 16 residues long. CDR3 sequence (DNA): TGTGCCAGCAGTTTAATGGCGGGGGGCAACCAAGAGACCCAGTACTTC. Encoded protein: CASSLMAGGNQETQYF.

This clonotype was seen at least ten times. The chain carries TRBV5-1 and TRBJ1-3; the D is unclear. The V end lost 2 bases, the J end lost 3 bases, and 9 bases lay between the germline ends. Germline CDR1 is SGHRS and CDR2 is YFSETQ. CDR3 length equals 14 residues. CDR3 protein: CASSFSGSGNTIYF. The DNA of the CDR3 is TGCGCCAGCAGCTTCTCGGGGAGTGGAAACACCATATATTTT.

At least ten counts were recorded for this clonotype. This chain links TRBV7-2 with TRBJ2-5; D gene uncertain. The CDR3 covers 13 residues. V was pared by 11 bases and J by 1 base, with 14 bases between. From germline, CDR1 is SGHTA and CDR2 FQGNSA. CDR3 in DNA: TGTGCCTTGGGCAGGATCCCCCAAGAGACCCAGTACTTC. Translated, it gives CALGRIPQETQYF.

The table lists this clonotype with many counts. This sequence joins TRBV5-1 and TRBJ1-1; 8 bases align to TRBD1. There are 13 residues in the CDR3. The J segment lost 4 bases and the V segment lost 4 bases, leaving 3 bases of the junction unmatched. Germline CDR1 reads SGHRS; CDR2 reads YFSETQ. The CDR3 loop reads CASSTTGGTEAFF. In nucleotides, the CDR3 is TGCGCCAGCAGCACCACAGGGGGCACTGAAGCTTTCTTT.

Ten or more counts support this clonotype. V gene TRBV5-1 combines with J gene TRBJ2-7; no reliable D call. This CDR3 has 14 amino acids. The V end lost 0 bases, the J end lost 3 bases, and 10 bases lay between the germline ends. Germline CDR1 and CDR2: SGHRS and YFSETQ. The CDR3 here is CASSLEQTRYEQYF. CDR3 nucleotides: TGCGCCAGCAGCTTGGAACAGACTCGCTACGAGCAGTACTTC.

This clonotype appeared many times. This chain links TRBV4-1 with TRBJ1-1; D is unclear. Trimming pared 8 bases from V and 0 bases from J, leaving 13 bases between. The CDR3 runs to 14 residues. Per the germline V gene, CDR1 is MGHRA and CDR2 is YSYEKL. The CDR3 loop reads CASGGTTMNTEAFF. The CDR3 DNA follows: TGCGCCAGCGGAGGAACGACCATGAACACTGAAGCTTTCTTT.

This clonotype was observed a handful of times. The rearrangement uses TRBV6-6 and TRBJ2-1, with 9 positions matching TRBD1. Trimming at V came to 7 bases and at J to 5 bases, leaving 6 bases not matched to a gene. The CDR3 length is 14 residues. Per germline, CDR1 MNHNY and CDR2 SVGAGI (reference sequence). CDR3 sequence reads: CASTRQGVHNEQFF. The CDR3 DNA reads TGTGCCAGCACACGACAGGGGGTACACAATGAGCAGTTCTTC.

The chain combines TRBV6-5 with TRBJ2-1; 10 bases match TRBD2. With V trimmed by 8 bases and J by 4 bases, 5 bases remained unmatched. Germline V gene lookup returns CDR1 MNHEY and CDR2 SVGAGI. The CDR3 covers 14 residues. CDR3 nucleotides: TGTGCCAGCGGAACTAGCGGGGCGTACAATGAGCAGTTCTTC. Translating it yields CASGTSGAYNEQFF.

In its sample, this clonotype was seen many times. The chain joins TRBV5-1 to TRBJ1-5, with D perhaps TRBD1 (6 bases). Looked up from germline, CDR1 is SGHRS and CDR2 is YFSETQ. The CDR3 is made up of 13 amino acids. V dropped 5 bases and J dropped 4 bases, with 10 bases sitting between them. CDR3 sequence reads: CASREGGNQPQHF. As DNA, the CDR3 is TGCGCCAGCAGAGAGGGGGGAAATCAGCCCCAGCATTTT.

The table lists this clonotype with many counts. CDR3 protein: CASRGGGANTGELFF. Written as DNA, the CDR3 is TGCGCCAGCAGAGGAGGGGGGGCGAACACCGGGGAGCTGTTTTTT. The chain is built from TRBV5-1 and TRBJ2-2; a possible D gene is TRBD2 (7 bases). The length of the CDR3 is 15 residues. The V gene's germline CDR1 is SGHRS and CDR2 YFSETQ. V was trimmed by 5 bases and J by 0 bases, leaving 11 bases between them. The full variable domain, its missing parts supplied by reference TRBV5-1 and TRBJ2-2, is KAGVTQTPRYLIKTRGQQVTLSCSPISGHRSVSWYQQTPGQGLQFLFEYFSETQRNKGNFPGRFSGRQFSNSRSEMNVSTLELGDSALYLCASRGGGANTGELFFGEGSRLTVL.